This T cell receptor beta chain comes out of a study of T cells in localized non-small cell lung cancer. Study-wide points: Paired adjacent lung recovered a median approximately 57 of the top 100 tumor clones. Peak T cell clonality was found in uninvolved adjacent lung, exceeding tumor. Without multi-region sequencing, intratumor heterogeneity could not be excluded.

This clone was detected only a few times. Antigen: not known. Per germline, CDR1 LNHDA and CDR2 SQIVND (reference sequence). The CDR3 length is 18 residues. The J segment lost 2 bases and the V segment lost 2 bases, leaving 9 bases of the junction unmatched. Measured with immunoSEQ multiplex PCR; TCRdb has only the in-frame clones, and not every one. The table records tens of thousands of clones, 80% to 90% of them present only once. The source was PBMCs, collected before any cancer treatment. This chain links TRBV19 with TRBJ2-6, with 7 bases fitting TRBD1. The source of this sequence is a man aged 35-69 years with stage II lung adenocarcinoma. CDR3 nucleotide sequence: TGTGCCAGTAGTATACGACAGGGAACCTTTCCTGGGGCCAACGTCCTGACTTTC. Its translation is CASSIRQGTFPGANVLTF.